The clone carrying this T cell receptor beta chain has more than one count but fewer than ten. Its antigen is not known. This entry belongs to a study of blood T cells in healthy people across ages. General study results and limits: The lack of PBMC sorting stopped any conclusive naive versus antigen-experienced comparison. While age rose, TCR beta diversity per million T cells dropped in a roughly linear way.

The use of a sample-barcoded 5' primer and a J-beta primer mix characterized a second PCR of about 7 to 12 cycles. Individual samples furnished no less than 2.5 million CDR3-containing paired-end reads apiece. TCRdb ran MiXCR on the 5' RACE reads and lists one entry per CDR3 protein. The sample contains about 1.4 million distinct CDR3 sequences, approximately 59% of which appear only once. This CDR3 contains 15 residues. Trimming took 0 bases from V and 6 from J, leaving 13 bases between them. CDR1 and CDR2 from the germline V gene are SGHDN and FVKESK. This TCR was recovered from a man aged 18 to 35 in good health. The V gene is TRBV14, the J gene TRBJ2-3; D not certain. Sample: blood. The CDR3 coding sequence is TGTGCCAGCAGCCAAGATGCTACCCTGCGGGATACGCAGTATTTT. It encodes CASSQDATLRDTQYF.